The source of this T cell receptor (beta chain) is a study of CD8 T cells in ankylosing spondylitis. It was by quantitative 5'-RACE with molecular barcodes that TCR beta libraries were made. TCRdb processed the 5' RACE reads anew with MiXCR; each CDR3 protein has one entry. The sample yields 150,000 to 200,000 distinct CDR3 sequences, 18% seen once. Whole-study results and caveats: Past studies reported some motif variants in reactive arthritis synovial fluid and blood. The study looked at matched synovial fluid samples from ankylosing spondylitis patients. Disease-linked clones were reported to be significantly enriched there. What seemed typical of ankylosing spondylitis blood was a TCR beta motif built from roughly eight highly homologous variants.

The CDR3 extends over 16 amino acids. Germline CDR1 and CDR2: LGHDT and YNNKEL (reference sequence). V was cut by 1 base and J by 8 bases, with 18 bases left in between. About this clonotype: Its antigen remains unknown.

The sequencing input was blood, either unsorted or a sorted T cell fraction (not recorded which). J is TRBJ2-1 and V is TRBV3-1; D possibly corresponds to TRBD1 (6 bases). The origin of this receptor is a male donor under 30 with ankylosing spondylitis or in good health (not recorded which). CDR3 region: CASSQGRRTGIHEQFF. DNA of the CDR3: TGTGCCAGCAGCCAAGGCCGACGAACAGGGATCCATGAGCAGTTCTTC.